Given below is one T cell receptor (beta chain) in context. This entry belongs to a study of blood T cell repertoires in COVID-19. This CDR3 region has 16 residues. Unmatched junction bases numbered 6, after V lost 2 bases and J lost 6 bases. Germline V gene data show CDR1 as MGHRA and CDR2 as YSYEKL. In the source study's methods: Using reference gene primer amplification, nucleated cell counts were estimated. TCRdb keeps only in-frame clones here, not all; method: immunoSEQ multiplex PCR. V and J calls and clone size are given by that table; D and trimming were obtained from the DNA. The sample yields approximately 6,600 clones, over 75% seen once.

The sequencing input was peripheral blood. This clonotype was sampled from a man of 80 years or more with active COVID-19. The chain employs TRBV4-1 and TRBJ2-1; 11 bases match TRBD2. This chain's CDR3 is CASSQLAGGLGNEQFF. In DNA, the CDR3 is TGCGCCAGCAGCCAACTAGCGGGGGGTCTTGGCAATGAGCAGTTCTTC.